This TCR beta chain was sequenced during a study of T cells after yellow fever vaccination. TCRdb re-called the 5' RACE reads through MiXCR, storing one row per CDR3 protein. The sample carries about 400,000 distinct CDR3 sequences, 6% to 8% recorded once. This CDR3 has 15 residues. The V and J ends lost 8 bases and 2 bases respectively, with 18 bases between them. Germline V gene sequence: CDR1 MDHEN, CDR2 SYDVKM. This clonotype was observed a handful of times. The sequences come from PBMCs, collected 5 days after the yellow fever booster vaccination. The J gene is TRBJ2-5, the V gene TRBV28; perhaps TRBD1 as D (5 bases). The origin of this receptor is a man aged 30 to 39 who received the YFV17D yellow fever vaccine. The CDR3 loop reads CASRRFIAGQETQYF. CDR3 sequence (DNA): TGTGCCAGCCGAAGATTTATAGCAGGGCAAGAGACCCAGTACTTC.